What follows is one T cell receptor beta chain and its context. Sequencing templates came from extracted RNA that was reverse transcribed into cDNA. Measured with immunoSEQ multiplex PCR; TCRdb has only the in-frame clones, and not every one. The data hold about 190,000 clones, with 50% to 60% observed a single time. The treatment is: oral pan-JAK inhibitor, 5-10 mg twice daily. The data derive from a study of CD8+ T cells in alopecia areata. The source was CD4+ T cells sorted from blood, collected at week 4, from a patient treated with tofacitinib. The sequence was obtained from a human donor with alopecia areata.

The CDR3 DNA reads as TGTGCCAGCTCACCCTGGACAGATAACTATGGCTACACCTTC. The encoded protein is CASSPWTDNYGYTF. The chain carries TRBV18 and TRBJ1-2, with D perhaps TRBD1 (6 bases). Germline V gives CDR1 KGHSH, CDR2 LQKENI. CDR3 length: 14 amino acids. Trimming stripped 3 bases from V and 1 base from J, with 9 bases between.